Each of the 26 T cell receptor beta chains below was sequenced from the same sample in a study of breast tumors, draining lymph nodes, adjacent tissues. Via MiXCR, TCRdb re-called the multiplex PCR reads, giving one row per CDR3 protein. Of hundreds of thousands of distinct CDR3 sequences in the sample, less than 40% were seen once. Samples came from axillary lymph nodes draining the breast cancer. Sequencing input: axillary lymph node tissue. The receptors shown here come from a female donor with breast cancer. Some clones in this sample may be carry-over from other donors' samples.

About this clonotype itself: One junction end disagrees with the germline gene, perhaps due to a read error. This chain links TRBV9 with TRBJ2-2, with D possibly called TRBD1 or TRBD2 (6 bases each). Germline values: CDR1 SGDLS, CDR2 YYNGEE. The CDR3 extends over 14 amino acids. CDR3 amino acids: CASSVAGAGGGLFF. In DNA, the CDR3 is TGTGCCAGCAGCGTAGCGGGGGCTGGTGGGGGGCTGTTTTTT.

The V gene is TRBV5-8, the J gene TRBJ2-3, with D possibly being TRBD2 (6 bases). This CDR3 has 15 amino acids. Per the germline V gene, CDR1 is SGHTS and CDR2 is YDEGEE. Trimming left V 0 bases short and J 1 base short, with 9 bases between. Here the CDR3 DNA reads TGTGCCAGCAGCTTGGAGCGGGTTCGCACAGATACGCAGTATTTT. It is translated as CASSLERVRTDTQYF. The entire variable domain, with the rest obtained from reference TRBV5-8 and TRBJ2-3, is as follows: EAGVTQSPTHLIKTRGQQATLRCSPISGHTSVYWYQQALGLGLQFLLWYDEGEERNRGNFPPRFSGRQFPNYSSELNVNALELEDSALYLCASSLERVRTDTQYFGPGTRLTVL.

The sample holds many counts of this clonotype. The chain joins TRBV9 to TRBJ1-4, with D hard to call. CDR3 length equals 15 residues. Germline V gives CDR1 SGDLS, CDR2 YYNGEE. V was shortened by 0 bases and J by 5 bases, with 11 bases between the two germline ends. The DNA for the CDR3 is TGTGCCAGCAGCGTAGCTGACCTTCCAAATGAAAAACTGTTTTTT. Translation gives CASSVADLPNEKLFF. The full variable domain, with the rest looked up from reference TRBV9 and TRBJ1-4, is DSGVTQTPKHLITATGQRVTLRCSPRSGDLSVYWYQQSLDQGLQFLIQYYNGEERAKGNILERFSAQQFPDLHSELNLSSLELGDSALYFCASSVADLPNEKLFFGSGTQLSVL.

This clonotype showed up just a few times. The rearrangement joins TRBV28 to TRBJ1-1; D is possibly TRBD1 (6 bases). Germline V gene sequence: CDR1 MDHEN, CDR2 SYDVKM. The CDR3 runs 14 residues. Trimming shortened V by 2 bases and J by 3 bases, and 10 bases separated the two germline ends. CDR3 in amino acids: CASSLDRPDTEAFF. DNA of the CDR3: TGTGCCAGCAGTTTAGACAGGCCGGACACTGAAGCTTTCTTT.

CDR3 protein: CAWGQGHGTEAFF. The CDR3 DNA reads TGTGCCTGGGGCCAGGGGCACGGCACTGAAGCTTTCTTT. The rearrangement uses TRBV30 and TRBJ1-1; maybe TRBD1 (6 bases). Deletions cut 5 bases from V and 4 bases from J, with 14 bases between. The germline V gene encodes CDR1 GTSNPN and CDR2 SVGIG (reference sequence). This CDR3 spans 13 amino acids.

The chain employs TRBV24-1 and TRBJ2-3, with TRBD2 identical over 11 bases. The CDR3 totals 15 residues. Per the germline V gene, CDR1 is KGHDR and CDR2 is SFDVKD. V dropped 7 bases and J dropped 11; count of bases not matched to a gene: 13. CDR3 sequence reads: CATSVGTSGIDEQYF. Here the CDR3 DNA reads TGTGCCACCAGCGTGGGGACTAGCGGCATCGATGAGCAGTATTTT.

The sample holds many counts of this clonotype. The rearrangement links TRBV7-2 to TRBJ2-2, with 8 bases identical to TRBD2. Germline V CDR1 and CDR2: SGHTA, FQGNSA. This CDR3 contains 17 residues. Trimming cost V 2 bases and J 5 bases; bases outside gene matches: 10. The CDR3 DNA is TGTGCCAGCAGCTTAAGATCGGGAGGGCCTAGTACCGGGGAGCTGTTTTTT. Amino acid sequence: CASSLRSGGPSTGELFF.

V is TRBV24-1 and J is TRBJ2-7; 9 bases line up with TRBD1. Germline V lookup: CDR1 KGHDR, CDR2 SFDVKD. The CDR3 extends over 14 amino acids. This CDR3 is CARRTGGASHEQYF. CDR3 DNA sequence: TGTGCTAGAAGAACAGGGGGCGCGTCTCACGAGCAGTACTTC.

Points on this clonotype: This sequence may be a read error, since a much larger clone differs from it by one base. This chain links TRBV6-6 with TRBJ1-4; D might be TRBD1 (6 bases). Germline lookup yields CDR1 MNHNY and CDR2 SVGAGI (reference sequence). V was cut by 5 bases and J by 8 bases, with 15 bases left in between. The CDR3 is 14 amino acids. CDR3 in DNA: TGTGCCAGCAGTCCTGGAGGGGGAGGCGAAAAACTGTTTTTT. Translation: CASSPGGGGEKLFF.

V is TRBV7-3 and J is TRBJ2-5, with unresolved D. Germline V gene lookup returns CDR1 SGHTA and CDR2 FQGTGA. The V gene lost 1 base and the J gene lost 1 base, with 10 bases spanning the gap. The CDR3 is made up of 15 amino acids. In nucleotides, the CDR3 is TGTGCCAGCAGCTTAAGTGGGAACGCCCAAGAGACCCAGTACTTC. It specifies CASSLSGNAQETQYF.

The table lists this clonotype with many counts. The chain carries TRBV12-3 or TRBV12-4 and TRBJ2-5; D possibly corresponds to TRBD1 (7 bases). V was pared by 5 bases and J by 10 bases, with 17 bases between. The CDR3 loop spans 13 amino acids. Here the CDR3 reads CASSGQGGRVQYF. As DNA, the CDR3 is TGTGCCAGCAGTGGGCAGGGGGGTCGGGTCCAGTACTTC.

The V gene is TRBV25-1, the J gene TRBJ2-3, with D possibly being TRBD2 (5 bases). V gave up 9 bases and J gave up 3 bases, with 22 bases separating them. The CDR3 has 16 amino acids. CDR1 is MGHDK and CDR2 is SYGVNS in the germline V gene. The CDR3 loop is CASRPSTRGWTDTQYF. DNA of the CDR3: TGTGCCAGTAGACCGTCCACTAGAGGTTGGACAGATACGCAGTATTTT.

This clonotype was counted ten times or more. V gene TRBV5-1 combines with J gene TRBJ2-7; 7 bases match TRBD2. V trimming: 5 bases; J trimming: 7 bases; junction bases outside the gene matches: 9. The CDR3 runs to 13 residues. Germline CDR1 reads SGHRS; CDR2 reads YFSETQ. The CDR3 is CASRLLAADEQYF. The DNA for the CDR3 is TGCGCCAGCAGACTGCTAGCGGCAGATGAGCAGTACTTC.

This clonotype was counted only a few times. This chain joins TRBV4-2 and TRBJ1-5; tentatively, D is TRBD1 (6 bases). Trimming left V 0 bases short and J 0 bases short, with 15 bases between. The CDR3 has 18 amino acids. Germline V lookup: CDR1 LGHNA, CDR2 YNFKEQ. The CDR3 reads CASSQDPGGGASNQPQHF. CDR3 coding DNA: TGTGCCAGCAGCCAAGATCCCGGGGGGGGGGCTAGCAATCAGCCCCAGCATTTT.

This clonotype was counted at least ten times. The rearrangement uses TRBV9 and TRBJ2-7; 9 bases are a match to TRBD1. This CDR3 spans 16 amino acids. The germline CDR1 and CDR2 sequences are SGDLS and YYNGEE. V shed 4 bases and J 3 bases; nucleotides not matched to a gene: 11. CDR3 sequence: CASSLDSGQGYYEQYF. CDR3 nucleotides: TGTGCCAGCAGCCTCGACTCGGGACAGGGATACTACGAGCAGTACTTC.

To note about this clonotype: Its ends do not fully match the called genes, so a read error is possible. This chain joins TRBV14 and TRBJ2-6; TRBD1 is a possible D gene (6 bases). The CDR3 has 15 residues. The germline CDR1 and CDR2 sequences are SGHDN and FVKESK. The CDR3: CASSHLTGTLNTEAF. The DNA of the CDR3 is TGTGCCAGCAGCCACCTTACCGGGACACTGAACACTGAAGCTTTC. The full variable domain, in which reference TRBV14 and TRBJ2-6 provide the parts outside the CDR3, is EAGVTQFPSHSVIEKGQTVTLRCDPISGHDNLYWYRRVMGKEIKFLLHFVKESKQDESGMPNNRFLAERTGGTYSTLKVQPAELEDSGVYFCASSHLTGTLNTEAFGAGSRLTVL.

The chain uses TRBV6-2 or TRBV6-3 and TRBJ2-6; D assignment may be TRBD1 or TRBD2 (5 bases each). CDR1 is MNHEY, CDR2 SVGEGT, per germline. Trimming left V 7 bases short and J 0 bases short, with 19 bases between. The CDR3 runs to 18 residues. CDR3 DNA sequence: TGTGCCAGCAAGCACCACCGGGACGGCCTCTCTGGGGCCAACGTCCTGACTTTC. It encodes CASKHHRDGLSGANVLTF.

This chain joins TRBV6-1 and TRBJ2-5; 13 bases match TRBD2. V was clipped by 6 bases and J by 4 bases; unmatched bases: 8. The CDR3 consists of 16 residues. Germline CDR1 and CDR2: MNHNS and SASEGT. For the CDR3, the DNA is TGTGCCAGCAGAAAACTAGCGGGAGGGCCGGGAGAGACCCAGTACTTC. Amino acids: CASRKLAGGPGETQYF.

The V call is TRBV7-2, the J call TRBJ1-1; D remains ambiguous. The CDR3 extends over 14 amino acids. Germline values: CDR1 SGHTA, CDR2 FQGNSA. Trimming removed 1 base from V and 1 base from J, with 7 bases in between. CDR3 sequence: CASSLVGWNTEAFF. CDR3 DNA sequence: TGTGCCAGCAGCTTAGTTGGGTGGAACACTGAAGCTTTCTTT. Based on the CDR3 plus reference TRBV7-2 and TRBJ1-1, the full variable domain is GAGVSQSPSNKVTEKGKDVELRCDPISGHTALYWYRQSLGQGLEFLIYFQGNSAPDKSGLPSDRFSAERTGGSVSTLTIQRTQQEDSAVYLCASSLVGWNTEAFFGQGTRLTVV.

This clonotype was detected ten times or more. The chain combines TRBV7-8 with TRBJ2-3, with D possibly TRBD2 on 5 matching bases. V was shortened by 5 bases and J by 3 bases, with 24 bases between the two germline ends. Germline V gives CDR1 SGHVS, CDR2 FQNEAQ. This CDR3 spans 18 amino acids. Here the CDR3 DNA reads TGTGCCAGCAGCCCCAGTGTTGGCACTAGTTCGCGAACAGATACGCAGTATTTT. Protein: CASSPSVGTSSRTDTQYF. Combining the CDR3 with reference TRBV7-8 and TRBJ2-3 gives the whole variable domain GAGVSQSPRYKVAKRGQDVALRCDPISGHVSLFWYQQALGQGPEFLTYFQNEAQLDKSGLPSDRFFAERPEGSVSTLKIQRTQQEDSAVYLCASSPSVGTSSRTDTQYFGPGTRLTVL.

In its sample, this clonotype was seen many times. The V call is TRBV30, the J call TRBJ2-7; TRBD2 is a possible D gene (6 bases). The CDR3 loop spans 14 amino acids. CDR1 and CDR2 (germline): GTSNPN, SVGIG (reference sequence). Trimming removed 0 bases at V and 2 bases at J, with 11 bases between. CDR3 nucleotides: TGTGCCTGGAGTGTATTGGGAGGTCCCTACGAGCAGTACTTC. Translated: CAWSVLGGPYEQYF.

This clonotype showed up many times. CDR3: CASSPPVTSYEQYF. CDR3 sequence (DNA): TGTGCCAGCTCACCACCGGTCACCTCCTACGAGCAGTACTTC. The chain recombines TRBV18 with TRBJ2-7; D is undetermined. Germline V gives CDR1 KGHSH, CDR2 LQKENI. V shed 0 bases and J shed 0 bases, with 6 bases lying between them. The CDR3 sequence is 14 residues long.

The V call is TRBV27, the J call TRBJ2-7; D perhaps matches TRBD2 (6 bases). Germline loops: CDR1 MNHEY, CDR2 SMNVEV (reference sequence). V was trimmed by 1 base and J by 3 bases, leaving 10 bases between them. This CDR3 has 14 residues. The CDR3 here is CASSLLLADYEQYF. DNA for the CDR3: TGTGCCAGCAGTTTATTACTAGCAGACTACGAGCAGTACTTC.

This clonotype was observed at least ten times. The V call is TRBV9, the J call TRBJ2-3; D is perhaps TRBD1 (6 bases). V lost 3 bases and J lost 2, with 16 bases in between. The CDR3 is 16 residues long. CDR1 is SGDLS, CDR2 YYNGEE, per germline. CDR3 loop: CASSGYRESFTDTQYF. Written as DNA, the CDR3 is TGTGCCAGCAGCGGGTACAGGGAGTCCTTCACAGATACGCAGTATTTT.

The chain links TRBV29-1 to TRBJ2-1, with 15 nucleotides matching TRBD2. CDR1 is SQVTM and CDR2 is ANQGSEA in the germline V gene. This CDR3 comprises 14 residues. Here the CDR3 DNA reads TGCGGACTAGCGGGAGGGCGAATCCGGGATGAGCAGTTCTTC. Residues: CGLAGGRIRDEQFF.

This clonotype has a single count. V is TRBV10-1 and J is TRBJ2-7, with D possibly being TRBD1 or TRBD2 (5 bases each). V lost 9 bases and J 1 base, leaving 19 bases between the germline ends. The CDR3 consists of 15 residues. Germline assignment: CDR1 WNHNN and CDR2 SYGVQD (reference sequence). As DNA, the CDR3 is TGCGCCAGGAAACCACCGGGACGGAGATCCTACGAGCAGTACTTC. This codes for CARKPPGRRSYEQYF.